The next 30 T cell receptor beta chains were all read from a single sample in a study of blood T cell repertoires in COVID-19. Clones were read by immunoSEQ multiplex PCR, and TCRdb kept only the in-frame ones, dropping some. The sample gives some 30,000 clones, about 89% of which show up once; approximately 13% is in the top ten. The sequenced sample was peripheral blood. The source of these receptors is a man in his 70s with active COVID-19.

The chain is built from TRBV7-8 and TRBJ1-1, with unresolved D. The CDR3 is 13 amino acids. Trimming left V 4 bases short and J 7 bases short, with 13 bases between. Germline CDR1 reads SGHVS; CDR2 reads FQNEAQ. Here the CDR3 DNA reads TGTGCCAGCAGCTCGGCGGCCTCCTTTGAAGCTTTCTTT. Protein: CASSSAASFEAFF.

The chain's CDR3 is CASSAIPEGGEQYF. Written as DNA, the CDR3 is TGTGCCAGCAGCGCCATACCCGAGGGTGGCGAGCAGTACTTC. V is TRBV9 and J is TRBJ2-7, with D possibly matching TRBD2 (5 bases). Between the trimmed V and J ends, which lost 3 bases and 6 bases, there was a span of 16 bases. This CDR3 spans 14 amino acids. In germline, CDR1 is SGDLS, CDR2 YYNGEE.

CDR3 sequence: CASSFLDGAGGPYNEQFF. The CDR3 DNA reads as TGTGCCAGCAGTTTCCTCGACGGGGCAGGGGGCCCCTACAATGAGCAGTTCTTC. The rearrangement joins TRBV28 to TRBJ2-1, with TRBD1 identical over 8 bases. Per germline, CDR1 MDHEN and CDR2 SYDVKM. CDR3 length equals 18 residues. With 3 bases clipped from V and 2 bases from J, the junction kept 12 bases outside the gene matches. Looking up the rest from reference TRBV28 and TRBJ2-1 gives the full variable domain: DVKVTQSSRYLVKRTGEKVFLECVQDMDHENMFWYRQDPGLGLRLIYFSYDVKMKEKGDIPEGYSVSREKKERFSLILESASTNQTSMYLCASSFLDGAGGPYNEQFFGPGTRLTVL.

This clone was seen only once. The chain is built from TRBV9 and TRBJ1-2; 8 bases match TRBD1. The CDR3 sequence is 15 residues long. The ends lost 3 bases at V and 4 bases at J; junction bases unmatched: 8. In germline, CDR1 is SGDLS, CDR2 YYNGEE. Here the CDR3 DNA reads TGTGCCAGCAGCGGGCAGGGGGCGCCTGGCTATGGCTACACCTTC. Translating it yields CASSGQGAPGYGYTF.

V and J are TRBV10-3 and TRBJ2-2, with 7 bases that match TRBD2. Germline CDR1 and CDR2: ENHRY and SYGVKD. Unmatched junction bases numbered 11, after V lost 4 bases and J lost 6 bases. The CDR3 loop spans 16 amino acids. CDR3 protein: CAISVGSAGEAGELFF. The CDR3 DNA is TGTGCCATCAGTGTCGGTTCGGCGGGAGAGGCCGGGGAGCTGTTTTTT.

The V and J genes are TRBV10-3 and TRBJ2-1; 11 nucleotides align to TRBD2. Germline CDR1 reads ENHRY; CDR2 reads SYGVKD. The J segment lost 7 bases and the V segment lost 7 bases, leaving 12 bases of the junction unmatched. This CDR3 is built from 16 residues. The chain's CDR3 is CAINPGSSGRLNEQFF. CDR3 coding DNA: TGTGCCATCAACCCCGGATCTAGCGGGAGGTTGAATGAGCAGTTCTTC.

CDR3 nucleotide sequence: TGTGCCAGCAGCCAAGCCCTCCTCTATGGCTACACCTTC. Translating gives CASSQALLYGYTF. The chain uses TRBV14 and TRBJ1-2, with D unresolved. Germline-derived CDR1 and CDR2 are SGHDN and FVKESK. V dropped 1 base and J dropped 4 bases, with 7 bases sitting between them. There are 13 residues in the CDR3.

This chain connects TRBV9 to TRBJ2-3; 7 positions agree with TRBD1. CDR1 and CDR2 from the germline V gene are SGDLS and YYNGEE. The CDR3 runs 15 residues. With V trimmed by 4 bases and J by 3 bases, 8 bases remained unmatched. CDR3 sequence: CASSFGTVVTDTQYF. CDR3 DNA sequence: TGTGCCAGCAGCTTTGGGACAGTTGTTACAGATACGCAGTATTTT.

This chain uses TRBV19 with TRBJ2-7; D may be TRBD2 (7 bases). The V gene's germline CDR1 is LNHDA and CDR2 SQIVND (reference sequence). Trimming took 4 bases from V and 6 from J, leaving 19 bases between them. This CDR3 contains 15 residues. CDR3 nucleotide sequence: TGTGCCAGTAGTAATGGGGGGGGGCAACCCCCCGAGCAGTACTTC. It is translated as CASSNGGGQPPEQYF.

The CDR3 region is CASSLALGSTEAFF. The CDR3, as DNA: TGTGCCAGCAGCTTAGCGTTGGGGAGTACTGAAGCTTTCTTT. The chain joins TRBV7-9 to TRBJ1-1; D is unresolved. Germline V gives CDR1 SEHNR, CDR2 FQNEAQ (reference sequence). The CDR3 length is 14 residues. Trimming took off 0 bases at V and 5 bases at J, with 10 bases between the two ends.

The V and J genes are TRBV7-6 and TRBJ2-7; 7 bases map to TRBD2. CDR3 size: 15 residues. After removal of 5 bases from V and 0 bases from J, the junction contained 7 bases not matched to a gene. Germline CDR1 reads SGHVS; CDR2 reads FNYEAQ. This chain's CDR3 is CASSVEASGSYEQYF. CDR3 coding DNA: TGTGCCAGCAGCGTGGAGGCTAGCGGCTCCTACGAGCAGTACTTC.

This rearrangement joins TRBV20-1 to TRBJ2-1; unclear D gene. The V end lost 3 bases, the J end lost 3 bases, and 3 bases lay between the germline ends. CDR3 length: 11 residues. The germline V gene encodes CDR1 DFQATT and CDR2 SNEGSKA (reference sequence). In DNA, the CDR3 is TGCAGTGCTAGGAGCTACAATGAGCAGTTCTTC. It is translated as CSARSYNEQFF.

This clone was seen once. CDR3 nucleotides: TGCGCCAGCAGCAGAGAACAGGGAGGGTACGAGCAGTACTTC. This encodes CASSREQGGYEQYF. V usage is TRBV5-1 and J usage is TRBJ2-7; maybe TRBD2 (7 bases). Trimming removed 4 bases from V and 4 bases from J, with 15 bases in between. Per germline, CDR1 SGHRS and CDR2 YFSETQ. The CDR3 loop spans 14 amino acids.

The gene calls are TRBV28 and TRBJ1-1; the D gene is possibly TRBD1 (5 bases). This CDR3 has 13 amino acids. In germline, CDR1 is MDHEN, CDR2 SYDVKM. V was shortened by 4 bases and J by 12 bases, with 18 bases between the two germline ends. CDR3 sequence reads: CASSSPDRVSPFF. Written as DNA, the CDR3 is TGTGCCAGCAGTTCACCTGACAGAGTAAGTCCTTTCTTT.

This chain uses TRBV5-6 with TRBJ2-7, with a weak D call TRBD2 (6 bases). Germline values: CDR1 SGHDT, CDR2 YYEEEE. This CDR3 has 14 amino acids. V was cut by 4 bases and J by 12 bases, with 23 bases left in between. CDR3 amino acids: CASSLGIKTPEGYF. Written as DNA, the CDR3 is TGTGCCAGCAGCCTCGGGATCAAAACTCCGGAGGGGTACTTC. Looking up the rest from reference TRBV5-6 and TRBJ2-7 gives the full variable domain: DAGVTQSPTHLIKTRGQQVTLRCSPKSGHDTVSWYQQALGQGPQFIFQYYEEEERQRGNFPDRFSGHQFPNYSSELNVNALLLGDSALYLCASSLGIKTPEGYFGPGTRLTVT.

This clone was recorded only once. The chain links TRBV30 to TRBJ2-1, with 9 positions matching TRBD2. The CDR3 extends over 14 amino acids. The trim removed 2 bases at V and 10 bases at J, leaving 9 bases unmatched. In germline, CDR1 is GTSNPN, CDR2 SVGIG (reference sequence). CDR3 sequence reads: CAWSWGGRAREQFF. CDR3 nucleotide sequence: TGTGCCTGGAGTTGGGGCGGGAGGGCCCGAGAGCAGTTCTTC. Drawing the rest from reference TRBV30 and TRBJ2-1, the complete variable domain is SQTIHQWPATLVQPVGSPLSLECTVEGTSNPNLYWYRQAAGRGLQLLFYSVGIGQISSEVPQNLSASRPQDRQFILSSKKLLLSDSGFYLCAWSWGGRAREQFFGPGTRLTVL.

The rearrangement uses TRBV6-2 or TRBV6-3 and TRBJ2-3; 14 bases map to TRBD2. V was clipped by 5 bases and J by 6 bases; unmatched bases: 16. The CDR3 sequence is 19 residues long. CDR1 is MNHEY, CDR2 SVGEGT, per germline. CDR3 bases: TGTGCCAGCAGTCTAGTCCCCGGACTAGCGGGAGGATTTAGGGATACGCAGTATTTT. Its translation: CASSLVPGLAGGFRDTQYF.

The chain joins TRBV28 to TRBJ1-2, with 8 bases identical to TRBD1. Germline trimming cut 5 bases from V and 8 bases from J; bases unmatched to any gene: 7. Germline values: CDR1 MDHEN, CDR2 SYDVKM. The CDR3 has 13 residues. The CDR3, as DNA: TGTGCCAGCAGTATACAGGGGGACCCCGGCTACACCTTC. Translating gives CASSIQGDPGYTF.

CDR3 loop: CASASGSGVTGELFF. In DNA, the CDR3 is TGTGCCAGCGCTAGCGGGAGTGGGGTCACCGGGGAGCTGTTTTTT. The chain is built from TRBV6-5 and TRBJ2-2, with 10 bases identical to TRBD2. V lost 8 bases, J lost 4 bases, and 7 bases stayed unmatched. The CDR3 loop spans 15 amino acids. Germline CDR1 reads MNHEY; CDR2 reads SVGAGI.

The chain recombines TRBV19 with TRBJ2-2; 7 bases fit TRBD2. The CDR3 runs 13 residues. The V gene's germline CDR1 is LNHDA and CDR2 SQIVND (reference sequence). The trim removed 3 bases at V and 13 bases at J, leaving 8 bases unmatched. DNA for the CDR3: TGTGCCAGTAGTATCTTAGCGGGCGGTGGGCTGTTTTTT. Translated: CASSILAGGGLFF. The full variable domain, in which reference TRBV19 and TRBJ2-2 provide the parts outside the CDR3, is DGGITQSPKYLFRKEGQNVTLSCEQNLNHDAMYWYRQDPGQGLRLIYYSQIVNDFQKGDIAEGYSVSREKKESFPLTVTSAQKNPTAFYLCASSILAGGGLFFGEGSRLTVL.

J is TRBJ1-5 and V is TRBV13, with D hard to call. The CDR3 totals 13 residues. Trimming stripped 5 bases from V and 9 bases from J, with 14 bases between. Germline V gives CDR1 PRHDT, CDR2 FYEKMQ (reference sequence). The chain's CDR3 is CASSAEGVRPQHF. CDR3 sequence (DNA): TGTGCCAGCAGCGCCGAGGGCGTTCGGCCCCAGCATTTT.

Comment on this clone: The same CDR3 arises from other DNA sequences in this sample as well. V is TRBV19 and J is TRBJ2-3; tentatively, D is TRBD2 (5 bases). Germline CDR1 and CDR2: LNHDA and SQIVND (reference sequence). The CDR3 has 16 residues. Trimming stripped 1 base from V and 0 bases from J, with 11 bases between. The CDR3: CASSIGLAASTDTQYF. The CDR3 DNA follows: TGTGCCAGTAGTATAGGGCTAGCAGCTAGCACAGATACGCAGTATTTT. The whole variable domain, remainder taken from reference TRBV19 and TRBJ2-3, is DGGITQSPKYLFRKEGQNVTLSCEQNLNHDAMYWYRQDPGQGLRLIYYSQIVNDFQKGDIAEGYSVSREKKESFPLTVTSAQKNPTAFYLCASSIGLAASTDTQYFGPGTRLTVL.

This rearrangement joins TRBV6-1 to TRBJ2-7, with TRBD2 matching 12 bases. From germline, CDR1 is MNHNS and CDR2 SASEGT. This CDR3 has 17 residues. V shed 3 bases, J shed 2 bases, and the junction held 8 bases outside the gene matches. The CDR3 loop reads CASSDPGTSGLAYEQYF. CDR3 in DNA: TGTGCCAGCAGTGATCCAGGGACTAGCGGGCTAGCCTACGAGCAGTACTTC.

The J gene is TRBJ1-1, the V gene TRBV29-1; TRBD1 might be the D (5 bases). The CDR3 spans 15 residues. Deletions cut 4 bases from V and 5 bases from J, with 20 bases between. The germline V gene encodes CDR1 SQVTM and CDR2 ANQGSEA. CDR3 sequence reads: CSVGGFRGASTEAFF. In DNA, the CDR3 is TGCAGCGTTGGGGGATTTAGGGGCGCGTCTACTGAAGCTTTCTTT.

The chain has TRBV19 and TRBJ2-6; D is possibly TRBD1 (5 bases). The germline gives CDR1 LNHDA, CDR2 SQIVND (reference sequence). The CDR3 runs 16 residues. V shed 2 bases and J shed 1 base, with 9 bases lying between them. CDR3 bases: TGTGCCAGTAGTATAAGGGGAATGTCTGGGGCCAACGTCCTGACTTTC. It codes for CASSIRGMSGANVLTF.

The chain is built from TRBV27 and TRBJ2-2; a possible D gene is TRBD2 (7 bases). Deletions cut 3 bases from V and 4 bases from J, with 12 bases between. This CDR3 region has 15 residues. CDR1 and CDR2 (germline): MNHEY, SMNVEV (reference sequence). CDR3 region: CASSLGGTITGELFF. The CDR3 DNA reads as TGTGCCAGCAGTTTGGGGGGGACAATCACCGGGGAGCTGTTTTTT.

The V and J genes are TRBV7-3 and TRBJ2-5, with 8 positions matching TRBD2. Germline V CDR1 and CDR2: SGHTA, FQGTGA. V was clipped by 5 bases and J by 5 bases; unmatched bases: 13. The CDR3 has 16 amino acids. The CDR3: CASSPIGAGAGETQYF. DNA for the CDR3: TGTGCCAGCAGCCCGATTGGAGCGGGAGCGGGGGAGACCCAGTACTTC.

The chain couples TRBV24-1 to TRBJ2-1, with 7 bases that match TRBD2. CDR3 length: 11 residues. Germline V gene data show CDR1 as KGHDR and CDR2 as SFDVKD. V shed 7 bases and J 9 bases; nucleotides not matched to a gene: 2. The chain's CDR3 is CATRGEGEQFF. The CDR3 bases are TGTGCCACCAGGGGGGAGGGTGAGCAGTTCTTC.

CDR3 amino acids: CASSLEHNGRNEQFF. The CDR3 DNA sequence: TGTGCCAGCAGTTTGGAGCACAACGGGAGGAATGAGCAGTTCTTC. The gene calls are TRBV6-2 or TRBV6-3 and TRBJ2-1; 7 bases agree with TRBD2. The CDR3 contains 15 residues. With V trimmed by 4 bases and J by 7 bases, 10 bases remained unmatched. Germline lookup yields CDR1 MNHEY and CDR2 SVGEGT.

The gene calls are TRBV7-2 and TRBJ2-5; D perhaps matches TRBD2 (5 bases). CDR1 is SGHTA and CDR2 is FQGNSA in the germline V gene. V was clipped by 5 bases and J by 5 bases, with 18 bases between them. The length of the CDR3 is 15 residues. Here the CDR3 DNA reads TGTGCCAGCAGCCCTTCCTTGGGAGTTTTCGAGACCCAGTACTTC. It is translated as CASSPSLGVFETQYF.